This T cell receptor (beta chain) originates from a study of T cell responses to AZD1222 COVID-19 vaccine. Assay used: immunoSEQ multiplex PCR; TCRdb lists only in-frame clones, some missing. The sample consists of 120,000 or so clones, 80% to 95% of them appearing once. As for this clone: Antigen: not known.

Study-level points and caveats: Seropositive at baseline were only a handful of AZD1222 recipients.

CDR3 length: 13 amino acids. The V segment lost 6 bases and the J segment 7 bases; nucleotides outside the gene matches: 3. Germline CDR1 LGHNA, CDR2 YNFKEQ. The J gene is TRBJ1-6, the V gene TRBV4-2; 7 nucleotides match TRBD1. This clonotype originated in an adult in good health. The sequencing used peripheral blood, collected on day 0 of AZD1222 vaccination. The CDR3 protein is CASRTGQNSPLHF. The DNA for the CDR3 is TGTGCCAGCAGAACGGGACAGAATTCACCCCTCCACTTT.